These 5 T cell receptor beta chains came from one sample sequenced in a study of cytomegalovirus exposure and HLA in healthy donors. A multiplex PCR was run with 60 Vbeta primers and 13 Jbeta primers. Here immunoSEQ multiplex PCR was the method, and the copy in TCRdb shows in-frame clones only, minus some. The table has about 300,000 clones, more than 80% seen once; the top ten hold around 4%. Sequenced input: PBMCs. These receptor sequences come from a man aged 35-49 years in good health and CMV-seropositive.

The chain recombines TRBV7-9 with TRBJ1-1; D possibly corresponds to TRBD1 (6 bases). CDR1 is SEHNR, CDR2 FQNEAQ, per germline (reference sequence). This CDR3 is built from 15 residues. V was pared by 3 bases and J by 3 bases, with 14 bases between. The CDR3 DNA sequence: TGTGCCAGCAGCTTCTACAGGGATGGAGACACTGAAGCTTTCTTT. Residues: CASSFYRDGDTEAFF. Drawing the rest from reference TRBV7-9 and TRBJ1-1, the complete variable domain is DTGVSQNPRHKITKRGQNVTFRCDPISEHNRLYWYRQTLGQGPEFLTYFQNEAQLEKSRLLSDRFSAERPKGSFSTLEIQRTEQGDSAMYLCASSFYRDGDTEAFFGQGTRLTVV.

The CDR3 here is CASIPGTGVPGYTF. Written as DNA, the CDR3 is TGTGCCAGTATCCCCGGGACAGGGGTTCCTGGCTACACCTTC. The genes are TRBV19 and TRBJ1-2; 10 bases are shared with TRBD1. With 7 bases clipped from V and 7 bases from J, the junction kept 9 bases outside the gene matches. This CDR3 has 14 residues. Germline loops: CDR1 LNHDA, CDR2 SQIVND (reference sequence).

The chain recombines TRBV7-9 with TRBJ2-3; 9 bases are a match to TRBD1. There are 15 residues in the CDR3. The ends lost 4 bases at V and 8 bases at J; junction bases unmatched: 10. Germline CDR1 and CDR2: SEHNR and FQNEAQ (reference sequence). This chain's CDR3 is CASSYGQGTHVTQYF. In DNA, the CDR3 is TGTGCCAGCAGCTACGGACAGGGGACTCATGTTACGCAGTATTTT.

The CDR3 loop reads CASSPLQLAGGNNEQFF. For the CDR3, the DNA is TGCGCCAGCAGCCCCCTCCAACTAGCGGGAGGGAACAATGAGCAGTTCTTC. The rearrangement links TRBV4-3 to TRBJ2-1; TRBD2 matches 13 bases. The CDR3 consists of 17 residues. The V and J ends lost 4 bases and 5 bases, in that order; junction bases with no gene match: 8. Germline CDR1 is LGHNA and CDR2 is YSLEER.

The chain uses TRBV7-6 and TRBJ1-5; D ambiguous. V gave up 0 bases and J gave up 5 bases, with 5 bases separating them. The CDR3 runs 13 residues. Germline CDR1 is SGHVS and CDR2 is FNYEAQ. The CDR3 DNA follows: TGTGCCAGCAGCTTAGCGTCTGATCAGCCCCAGCATTTT. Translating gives CASSLASDQPQHF.